What follows are 3 T cell receptor beta chains derived from one specimen sequenced in a study of T cell responses to AZD1222 COVID-19 vaccine (dated by TCRdb to the early 2020s). The library was produced with the immunoSEQ multiplex PCR assay. As stored in TCRdb, this immuneACCESS dataset retains in-frame rearrangements with V and J assigned. A fraction of the clones does not appear; measured against another copy, unresolved V genes explain less than half of the discrepancy, and the remainder lacks a known reason. A total of 100,000 or so clones appear in this sample, around 95% of them only once. Around 2% of the sample lies in the top ten. In light of the paper, this sample's time point label describes: baseline before first vaccination. Source: peripheral blood, taken on day 0 of AZD1222 vaccination. The receptors here all came from an adult in good health.

This chain links TRBV19 with TRBJ2-1; 12 bases fit TRBD2. Trimming cost V 8 bases and J 12 bases; bases outside gene matches: 8. The length of the CDR3 is 13 residues. In germline, CDR1 is LNHDA, CDR2 SQIVND (reference sequence). CDR3 bases: TGTGCCAGTGGGACTAGCGGGCCATCGGGGCAGTTCTTC. Protein product: CASGTSGPSGQFF. Full variable domain (remainder filled in from reference TRBV19 and TRBJ2-1): DGGITQSPKYLFRKEGQNVTLSCEQNLNHDAMYWYRQDPGQGLRLIYYSQIVNDFQKGDIAEGYSVSREKKESFPLTVTSAQKNPTAFYLCASGTSGPSGQFFGPGTRLTVL.

The chain recombines TRBV28 with TRBJ1-6; D might be TRBD1 (6 bases). Germline V gene sequence: CDR1 MDHEN, CDR2 SYDVKM. The CDR3 consists of 18 residues. V lost 5 bases, J lost 0 bases, and 17 bases lay in between. CDR3 protein: CASSAGPGHSSYNSPLHF. The DNA of the CDR3 is TGTGCCAGCAGTGCCGGACCGGGACACAGCTCCTATAATTCACCCCTCCACTTT.

The rearrangement links TRBV19 to TRBJ1-5; 11 bases line up with TRBD1. The V gene end was trimmed by 1 base and the J gene end by 7 bases; junction bases not matched to a gene: 3. This CDR3 contains 15 residues. From germline, CDR1 is LNHDA and CDR2 SQIVND (reference sequence). CDR3 coding DNA: TGTGCCAGTAGTATAGGGACAGGGGGCGCCCAGCCCCAGCATTTT. Its protein product is CASSIGTGGAQPQHF.